This entry features one TCR beta chain sequence. Antigen: not known. The entry originates in a study of T cell responses to AZD1222 COVID-19 vaccine. Turning to the study itself: Second-dose timings of about 4 or about 12 weeks were pooled. Study-wide results and caveats: There were mostly white British donors and more females than males, and clonal diversity was possibly underestimated. The peak T cell response came first, and repertoires were sampled only after it.

V dropped 2 bases and J dropped 2 bases, with 9 bases sitting between them. Germline CDR1 SQVTM, CDR2 ANQGSEA. CDR3 length: 13 residues. Data came from immunoSEQ multiplex PCR; TCRdb stores just in-frame clones and leaves some out. The table lists about 120,000 clones, about 90% of them singletons, with 13% to 15% in the top ten. The receptor was derived from an adult in good health. The V and J genes are TRBV29-1 and TRBJ2-5; D perhaps matches TRBD1 (5 bases). The source was peripheral blood, collected on day 0 of AZD1222 vaccination. The CDR3 DNA sequence: TGCAGCGTTGAATGGGCAGGGCAAGAGACCCAGTACTTC. Translation gives CSVEWAGQETQYF.